Below, 8 T cell receptor beta chains from the same sample are listed, as sequenced in a study of T-cell reconstitution after alpha-beta-depleted transplantation in children. A library of TCRbeta sequences, prepared with unique molecular identifiers, was generated. Each CDR3 protein gets one entry after TCRdb re-called the PCR reads with MiXCR. The profile covers just under 550,000 distinct CDR3 sequences, with roughly 18% appearing a single time and less than 4% taken by the ten largest. Sequenced here: PBMCs from the stem cell graft donor, sampled from the stem cell graft. The receptors derive from a human donor who donated a stem cell graft to a child with acute lymphoblastic leukemia.

The V and J genes are TRBV24-1 and TRBJ2-1, with D uncertain. CDR3 length equals 12 residues. Deletions cut 0 bases from V and 8 bases from J, with 4 bases between. The germline CDR1 and CDR2 sequences are KGHDR and SFDVKD. The CDR3 DNA reads TGTGCCACCAGTGATTTGGCTCATGAGCAGTTCTTC. It encodes CATSDLAHEQFF.

This clonotype was picked up a small number of times. V gene TRBV12-3 or TRBV12-4 combines with J gene TRBJ1-1; a weak D match, TRBD1 (5 bases). With 4 bases removed from V and 11 bases from J, the gap between germline ends came to 23 bases. The CDR3 contains 15 residues. CDR3 in amino acids: CASSSKSGRGIQAFF. CDR3 DNA sequence: TGTGCCAGCAGTTCGAAGTCGGGACGGGGAATTCAGGCTTTCTTT.

Concerning this clonotype itself: At one boundary the junction diverges from the germline segment, which might be a read error. This chain links TRBV5-1 with TRBJ2-6; D may be TRBD1 (5 bases). Germline V gene lookup returns CDR1 SGHRS and CDR2 YFSETQ. The CDR3 spans 15 residues. The CDR3 loop reads CASSLEGSGANGLTF. The CDR3 bases are TGCGCCAGCAGCTTGGAAGGCTCTGGGGCCAACGGCCTGACTTTC.

This clonotype was seen more than once but under ten times. The chain recombines TRBV5-1 with TRBJ2-5; 7 bases align to TRBD1. V shed 1 base, J shed 5 bases, and the junction held 11 bases outside the gene matches. CDR3 size: 16 residues. Germline assignment: CDR1 SGHRS and CDR2 YFSETQ. CDR3 residues: CASSLLGGNGLETQYF. The CDR3 DNA sequence: TGCGCCAGCAGCTTGCTAGGGGGCAACGGATTGGAGACCCAGTACTTC.

This chain joins TRBV5-1 and TRBJ2-5; 7 nucleotides agree with TRBD2. The V and J ends lost 1 base and 5 bases, in that order; junction bases with no gene match: 11. The CDR3 contains 16 residues. The germline V gene encodes CDR1 SGHRS and CDR2 YFSETQ. In nucleotides, the CDR3 is TGCGCCAGCAGCTTGAACCCGGGACTACCGGGGGAGACCCAGTACTTC. Translating it yields CASSLNPGLPGETQYF.

The rearrangement links TRBV4-1 to TRBJ2-7; TRBD1 agrees at 9 bases. The trim removed 3 bases at V and 3 bases at J, leaving 12 bases unmatched. Germline V gives CDR1 MGHRA, CDR2 YSYEKL. The CDR3 is made up of 17 amino acids. The CDR3 region is CASSHSAAGQGIYEQYF. The CDR3 coding sequence is TGCGCCAGCAGCCATTCCGCGGCAGGACAGGGGATCTACGAGCAGTACTTC.

The CDR3 DNA reads as TGTGCCAGCAGCTTAATGGGGGATGAAAAACTGTTTTTT. This translates into CASSLMGDEKLFF. This sequence joins TRBV11-1 and TRBJ1-4; D may be TRBD1 (5 bases). The CDR3 extends over 13 amino acids. Germline-derived CDR1 and CDR2 are SGHAT and FQDESV (reference sequence). V shed 2 bases and J shed 6 bases, with 7 bases lying between them.

This clonotype came up many times. The chain has TRBV10-2 and TRBJ2-5; D gene unclear. Germline assignment: CDR1 WSHSY and CDR2 SAAADI. V dropped 6 bases and J dropped 0 bases, with 11 bases sitting between them. This CDR3 has 14 amino acids. CDR3 DNA sequence: TGCGCCAGCAGCCAAATATTGTACCAAGAGACCCAGTACTTC. Translating it yields CASSQILYQETQYF.